Listed below are T cell receptor beta chains from one sample, sequenced in a study of CD8 T cells in Susac syndrome. TCRdb reanalysed the immunoSEQ multiplex PCR reads using MiXCR and keeps one entry per CDR3 protein. The data contain about 180,000 distinct CDR3 sequences, approximately 96% of them seen just once; the ten biggest clones take up approximately 0.1%. The sample taken for sequencing was CD4+ T cells from PBMCs. All receptors come from a human donor with multiple sclerosis. Each CDR3 is given with its conserved first and last residue. Each record gives: V gene, J gene, clone size, D gene, CDR3 protein, CDR3 DNA. A D gene is named only where the DNA matches it firmly. Size is omitted from some rows. Given values are once, few, many or a class for expanded clones.

v_call: TRBV7-9
j_call: TRBJ2-5
clone_size: -
d_call: -
cdr3_aa: CASSSRGHGETQYF
cdr3_nt: TGTGCCAGCAGCTCCCGGGGACATGGGGAGACCCAGTACTTC

v_call: TRBV3-1
j_call: TRBJ1-6
clone_size: -
d_call: -
cdr3_aa: CASSGTLEGSPLHF
cdr3_nt: TGTGCCAGCAGCGGGACGTTGGAAGGGTCACCCCTCCACTTT

v_call: TRBV29-1
j_call: TRBJ2-5
clone_size: -
d_call: TRBD1
cdr3_aa: CSAIPDSTGGETQYF
cdr3_nt: TGCAGCGCCATTCCCGACTCGACAGGGGGGGAGACCCAGTACTTC

v_call: TRBV12-3/TRBV12-4
j_call: TRBJ1-5
clone_size: -
d_call: -
cdr3_aa: CASSLYGTSHQPQHF
cdr3_nt: TGTGCCAGCAGTTTGTACGGGACAAGCCACCAGCCCCAGCATTTT

v_call: TRBV29-1
j_call: TRBJ2-7
clone_size: -
d_call: TRBD1
cdr3_aa: CSVRRDRGYDEQYF
cdr3_nt: TGCAGCGTTCGAAGGGACAGGGGATACGACGAGCAGTACTTC

v_call: TRBV12-3/TRBV12-4
j_call: TRBJ2-7
clone_size: -
d_call: TRBD2
cdr3_aa: CASAPRTSGPYEQYF
cdr3_nt: TGTGCCAGCGCTCCCCGGACTAGCGGGCCCTACGAGCAGTACTTC

v_call: TRBV28
j_call: TRBJ1-5
clone_size: -
d_call: TRBD1
cdr3_aa: CASSLVQGVQPQHF
cdr3_nt: TGTGCCAGCAGTCTCGTACAGGGGGTTCAGCCCCAGCATTTT

v_call: TRBV30
j_call: TRBJ2-1
clone_size: -
d_call: -
cdr3_aa: CAWRGSYNEQFF
cdr3_nt: TGTGCCTGGAGGGGCTCCTACAATGAGCAGTTCTTC

v_call: TRBV19
j_call: TRBJ1-6
clone_size: -
d_call: TRBD1
cdr3_aa: CASTARGRGNSPLHF
cdr3_nt: TGTGCCAGTACCGCCCGGGGCAGGGGGAATTCACCCCTCCACTTT

v_call: TRBV30
j_call: TRBJ1-5
clone_size: -
d_call: -
cdr3_aa: CAWSGGGDQPQHF
cdr3_nt: TGTGCCTGGAGTGGCGGGGGAGACCAGCCCCAGCATTTT

v_call: TRBV4-2
j_call: TRBJ1-1
clone_size: -
d_call: -
cdr3_aa: CASSQEGNRRMYTEAFF
cdr3_nt: TGTGCCAGCAGCCAAGAGGGGAACAGACGGATGTATACTGAAGCTTTCTTT

v_call: TRBV6-2/TRBV6-3
j_call: TRBJ2-5
clone_size: -
d_call: -
cdr3_aa: CATLGRERETQYF
cdr3_nt: TGTGCCACCCTTGGTAGGGAGCGGGAGACCCAGTACTTC

v_call: TRBV20-1
j_call: TRBJ2-2
clone_size: -
d_call: -
cdr3_aa: CSAREGAGGELFF
cdr3_nt: TGCAGTGCTAGAGAGGGGGCGGGCGGGGAGCTGTTTTTT

v_call: TRBV2
j_call: TRBJ2-3
clone_size: -
d_call: -
cdr3_aa: CASSRTPPGYF
cdr3_nt: TGTGCCAGCAGTAGGACTCCCCCGGGGTATTTT

v_call: TRBV29-1
j_call: TRBJ1-2
clone_size: -
d_call: -
cdr3_aa: CSVGTANYGYTF
cdr3_nt: TGCAGCGTTGGAACAGCTAACTATGGCTACACCTTC

v_call: TRBV20-1
j_call: TRBJ2-7
clone_size: -
d_call: TRBD2
cdr3_aa: CSAAGTSSYEQYF
cdr3_nt: TGCAGTGCCGCCGGGACTAGCTCCTACGAGCAGTACTTC

v_call: TRBV20-1
j_call: TRBJ1-2
clone_size: -
d_call: -
cdr3_aa: CSASRYGYTF
cdr3_nt: TGCAGTGCTAGTCGCTATGGCTACACCTTC

v_call: TRBV20-1
j_call: TRBJ2-5
clone_size: -
d_call: -
cdr3_aa: CSARRGSVGETQYF
cdr3_nt: TGCAGTGCTAGGAGGGGAAGCGTTGGAGAGACCCAGTACTTC

v_call: TRBV29-1
j_call: TRBJ1-1
clone_size: -
d_call: TRBD1
cdr3_aa: CSVQAPAQGAGSTEAFF
cdr3_nt: TGCAGCGTTCAGGCCCCAGCCCAGGGGGCGGGGAGCACTGAAGCTTTCTTT

v_call: TRBV7-2
j_call: TRBJ2-1
clone_size: -
d_call: TRBD2
cdr3_aa: CASSRGLAGALSSYNEQFF
cdr3_nt: TGTGCCAGCAGCCGCGGACTAGCGGGGGCCTTGAGCTCCTACAATGAGCAGTTCTTC

v_call: TRBV4-3
j_call: TRBJ2-5
clone_size: -
d_call: -
cdr3_aa: CASSRRGQETQYF
cdr3_nt: TGCGCCAGCAGTCGAAGAGGGCAAGAGACCCAGTACTTC

v_call: TRBV6-6
j_call: TRBJ1-1
clone_size: -
d_call: -
cdr3_aa: CASTREGRDAEAFF
cdr3_nt: TGTGCCAGCACCCGGGAGGGCCGTGACGCTGAAGCTTTCTTT

v_call: TRBV20-1
j_call: TRBJ1-2
clone_size: -
d_call: -
cdr3_aa: CSAFGGRNYGYTF
cdr3_nt: TGCAGTGCTTTCGGGGGGCGCAACTATGGCTACACCTTC

v_call: TRBV19
j_call: TRBJ1-1
clone_size: -
d_call: TRBD1
cdr3_aa: CASRLDRGPGNTEAFF
cdr3_nt: TGTGCCAGTAGATTGGACAGGGGGCCGGGGAACACTGAAGCTTTCTTT

v_call: TRBV30
j_call: TRBJ1-4
clone_size: -
d_call: TRBD1
cdr3_aa: CAGALSGQGFEKLFF
cdr3_nt: TGTGCCGGAGCCCTTTCGGGACAGGGGTTCGAAAAACTGTTTTTT

v_call: TRBV11-3
j_call: TRBJ2-1
clone_size: once
d_call: -
cdr3_aa: CASSAEGEQFF
cdr3_nt: TGTGCCAGCAGCGCAGAGGGTGAGCAGTTCTTC